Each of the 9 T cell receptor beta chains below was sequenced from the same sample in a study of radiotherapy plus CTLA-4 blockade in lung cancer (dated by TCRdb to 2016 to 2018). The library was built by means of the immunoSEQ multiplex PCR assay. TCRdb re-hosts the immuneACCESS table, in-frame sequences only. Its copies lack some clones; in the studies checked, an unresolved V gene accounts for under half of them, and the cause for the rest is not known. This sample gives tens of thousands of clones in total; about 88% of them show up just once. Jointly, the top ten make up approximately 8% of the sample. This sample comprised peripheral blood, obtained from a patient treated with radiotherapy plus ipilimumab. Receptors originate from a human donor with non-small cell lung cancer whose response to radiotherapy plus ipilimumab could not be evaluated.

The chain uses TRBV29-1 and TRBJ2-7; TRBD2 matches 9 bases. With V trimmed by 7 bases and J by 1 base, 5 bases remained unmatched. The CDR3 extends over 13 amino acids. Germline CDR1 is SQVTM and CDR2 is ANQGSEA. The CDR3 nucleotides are TGCAGCGCGGTTAGCGGGAGTTCCTACGAGCAGTACTTC. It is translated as CSAVSGSSYEQYF.

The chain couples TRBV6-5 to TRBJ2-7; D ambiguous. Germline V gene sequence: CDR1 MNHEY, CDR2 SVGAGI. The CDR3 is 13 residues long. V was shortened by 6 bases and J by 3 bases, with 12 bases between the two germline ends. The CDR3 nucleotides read TGTGCCAGCAGGCCGCAGGTATACTACGAGCAGTACTTC. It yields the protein CASRPQVYYEQYF.

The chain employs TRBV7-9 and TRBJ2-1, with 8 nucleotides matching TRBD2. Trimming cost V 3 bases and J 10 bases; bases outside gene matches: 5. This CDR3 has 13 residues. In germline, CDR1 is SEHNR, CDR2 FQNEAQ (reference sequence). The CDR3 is CASSFGLAREQFF. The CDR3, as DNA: TGTGCCAGCAGCTTTGGACTAGCCCGGGAGCAGTTCTTC.

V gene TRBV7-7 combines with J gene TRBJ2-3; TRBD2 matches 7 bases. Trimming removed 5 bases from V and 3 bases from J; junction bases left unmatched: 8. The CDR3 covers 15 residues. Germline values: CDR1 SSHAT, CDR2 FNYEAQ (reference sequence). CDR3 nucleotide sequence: TGTGCCAGCAGCCCTAGCGGTATTAGGACAGATACGCAGTATTTT. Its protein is CASSPSGIRTDTQYF.

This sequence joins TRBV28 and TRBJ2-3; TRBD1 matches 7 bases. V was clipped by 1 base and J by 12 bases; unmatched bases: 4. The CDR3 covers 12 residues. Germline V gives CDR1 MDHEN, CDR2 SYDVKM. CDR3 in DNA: TGTGCCAGCAGTTTATTGACAGGGCGCCAGTATTTT. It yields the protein CASSLLTGRQYF.

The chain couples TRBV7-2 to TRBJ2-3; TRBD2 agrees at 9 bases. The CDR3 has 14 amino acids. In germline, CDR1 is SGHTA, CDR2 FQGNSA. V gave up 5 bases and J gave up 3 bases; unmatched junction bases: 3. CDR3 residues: CASSRGLATDTQYF. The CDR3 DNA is TGTGCCAGCAGCCGCGGACTAGCGACAGATACGCAGTATTTT.

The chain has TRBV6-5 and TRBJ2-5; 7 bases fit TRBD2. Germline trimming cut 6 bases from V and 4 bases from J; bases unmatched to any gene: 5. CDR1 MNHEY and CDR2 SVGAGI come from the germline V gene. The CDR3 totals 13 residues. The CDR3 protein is CASRLPGGETQYF. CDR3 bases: TGTGCCAGCAGATTACCGGGGGGAGAGACCCAGTACTTC.

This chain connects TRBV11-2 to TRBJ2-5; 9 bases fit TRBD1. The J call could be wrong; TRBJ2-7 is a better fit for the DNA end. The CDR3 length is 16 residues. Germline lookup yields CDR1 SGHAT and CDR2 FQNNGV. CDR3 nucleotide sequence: TGTGCCAGCAGCTTTCGACAGGGGGGGGGATCCTACGAGCAGTACTTC. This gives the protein CASSFRQGGGSYEQYF.

The CDR3 nucleotides read TGTGCCAGCAGCTTAGGTTTCGTTACAGATACGCAGTATTTT. Translated: CASSLGFVTDTQYF. The chain links TRBV7-2 to TRBJ2-3; no clear D gene. V lost 1 base to trimming and J lost 3 bases, with 8 bases between them. This CDR3 region has 14 residues. Germline-derived CDR1 and CDR2 are SGHTA and FQGNSA.